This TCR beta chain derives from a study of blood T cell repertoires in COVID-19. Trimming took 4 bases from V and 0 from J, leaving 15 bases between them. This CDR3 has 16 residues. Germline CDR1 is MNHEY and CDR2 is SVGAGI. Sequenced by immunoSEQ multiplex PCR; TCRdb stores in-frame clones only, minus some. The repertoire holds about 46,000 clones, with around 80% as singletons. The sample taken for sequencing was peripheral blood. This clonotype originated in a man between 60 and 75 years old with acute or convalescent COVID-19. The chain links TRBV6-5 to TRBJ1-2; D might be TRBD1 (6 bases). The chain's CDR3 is CASSLGRGNANYGYTF. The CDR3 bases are TGTGCCAGCAGTTTGGGCAGGGGAAATGCTAACTATGGCTACACCTTC.